The 32 T cell receptor beta chains given below trace back to one sample, sequenced in a study of T cells in women clearing cervical HPV infection. Clones were sequenced by immunoSEQ multiplex PCR, and TCRdb holds only the in-frame ones, with some missing. This specimen shows roughly 28,000 clones; the ten leading clones hold approximately 3%. The source material was blood buffy coat. The receptors stem from a woman aged 18 to 75 with a cervical HPV16 infection that either progressed to CIN3+ or cleared (not recorded which).

A word on this clone: The read ends 3 residues before the CDR3 terminus; that terminus is restored from the germline J gene. V and J are TRBV29-1 and TRBJ2-2; TRBD2 matches 16 bases. Germline V CDR1 and CDR2: SQVTM, ANQGSEA. With 8 bases clipped from V and 6 bases from J, the junction kept 9 bases outside the gene matches. The CDR3 totals 16 residues. Incomplete CDR3 DNA: TGCAGCCTTCCCGGGACTAGCGGGGGGGCTTCCGGGGAG. Its translation is CSLPGTSGGASGE. The full CDR3 reads CSLPGTSGGASGELFF.

In the case of this clone: The CDR3 end is not reached by the read, which stops 3 residues before it; the germline J gene fills it in. The V and J genes are TRBV20-1 and TRBJ1-2; D call uncertain. The ends were cut back, 1 base at V and 6 bases at J, with 6 bases in the middle. CDR1 and CDR2 from the germline V gene are DFQATT and SNEGSKA (reference sequence). The CDR3 consists of 11 residues. The sequenced part of the CDR3 DNA is TGCAGTGCTAGAGGCGTGGATGGC. Translating it yields CSARGVDG. The CDR3 reads in full as CSARGVDGYTF.

As for this clone: The read falls 3 residues short of the CDR3 end, and the missing part is taken from the germline J gene. The chain couples TRBV10-3 to TRBJ2-2; 7 bases line up with TRBD1. CDR3 length: 13 amino acids. Germline loops: CDR1 ENHRY, CDR2 SYGVKD. With V trimmed by 8 bases and J by 7 bases, 7 bases remained unmatched. Here the CDR3 reads CAISTGMNGELFF. CDR3 DNA (partial): TGTGCCATCTCGACAGGGATGAACGGGGAG.

Regarding this clone: The read gets to within 3 residues of the CDR3 end, and the germline J gene fills in the rest. The chain has TRBV10-3 and TRBJ1-1, with 9 bases identical to TRBD1. This CDR3 comprises 16 residues. With 5 bases clipped from V and 1 base from J, the junction kept 8 bases outside the gene matches. Germline-derived CDR1 and CDR2 are ENHRY and SYGVKD. Partial CDR3 DNA: TGTGCCATCAGTCCCGTCCCACAGGGGGCGAACACTGAA. Its protein is CAISPVPQGANTE. The CDR3 in its entirety is CAISPVPQGANTEAFF.

The DNA read from the CDR3 is TGTGCCAGTAGTTTTGGACCTTCTCCAGGGGAGACC. Its translation is CASSFGPSPGET. The CDR3 in its entirety is CASSFGPSPGETQYF. V gene TRBV19 combines with J gene TRBJ2-5, with D possibly being TRBD1 (5 bases). The DNA ends 3 residues before the CDR3 does, and the rest of the CDR3 is filled in from the germline J gene. This CDR3 has 15 residues. In germline, CDR1 is LNHDA, CDR2 SQIVND (reference sequence). The V end lost 5 bases, the J end lost 5 bases, and 18 bases lay between the germline ends.

Notes on this clone: The read comes to an end 3 residues before the CDR3 does, leaving the germline J gene to fill in the end. The rearrangement uses TRBV12-3 or TRBV12-4 and TRBJ2-7; D might be TRBD1 (5 bases). The germline V and J ends were trimmed by 3 bases and 0 bases, with 9 bases remaining between them. The length of the CDR3 is 14 residues. The sequenced part of the CDR3 DNA is TGTGCCAGCAGTTTGTCAGGGCCCTCCTACGAG. Encoded protein: CASSLSGPSYE. The full CDR3 sequence reads CASSLSGPSYEQYF.

Concerning this clone: The missing CDR3 end, 3 residues past where the read stops, is filled in from the germline J gene. This rearrangement joins TRBV2 to TRBJ2-2, with 9 bases that match TRBD2. The germline CDR1 and CDR2 sequences are SNHLY and FYNNEI. V shed 4 bases and J 6 bases; nucleotides not matched to a gene: 9. The CDR3 has 16 amino acids. The CDR3 region is CASSASAGGISGELFF. The CDR3 bases that were read are TGTGCCAGCAGTGCATCAGCGGGAGGTATCTCCGGGGAG. The variable domain in full, with the rest retrieved from reference TRBV2 and TRBJ2-2, is EPEVTQTPSHQVTQMGQEVILRCVPISNHLYFYWYRQILGQKVEFLVSFYNNEISEKSEIFDDQFSVERPDGSNFTLKIRSTKLEDSAMYFCASSASAGGISGELFFGEGSRLTVL.

In the case of this clone: Sequencing ends 3 residues short of the CDR3 end; the germline J gene provides the rest. The chain recombines TRBV2 with TRBJ1-2; TRBD1 matches 7 bases. Trimming cost V 8 bases and J 3 bases; bases outside gene matches: 6. The CDR3 is made up of 13 amino acids. Germline-derived CDR1 and CDR2 are SNHLY and FYNNEI. CDR3 DNA (partial): TGTGCCAGCGGAGCCGACAGGGACTATGGC. It translates to CASGADRDYG. The entire CDR3 sequence reads CASGADRDYGYTF.

With regard to this clone: The sequenced fragment ends 3 residues before the CDR3 boundary, so the rest is inferred from the germline J gene. The rearrangement uses TRBV28 and TRBJ2-5, with D possibly matching TRBD1 (6 bases). The V end was cut by 1 base, the J end by 1 base, with 10 bases between. This CDR3 spans 15 amino acids. Per the germline V gene, CDR1 is MDHEN and CDR2 is SYDVKM. This chain's CDR3 is CASSLLFRGQETQYF. The CDR3 DNA, read in part, is TGTGCCAGCAGTTTATTATTCAGGGGCCAAGAGACC.

About this clone: Read sequence stops 3 residues before the CDR3 end, and the germline J gene provides the missing end. J is TRBJ2-7 and V is TRBV12-3 or TRBV12-4; 9 bases align to TRBD1. Trimming cost V 6 bases and J 6 bases; bases outside gene matches: 6. The CDR3 contains 13 residues. CDR3 bases read: TGTGCCAGCAGAGGACAGGGGAGCGGCGAG. This translates into CASRGQGSGE. The full CDR3 reads CASRGQGSGEQYF.

A word on this clone: The missing CDR3 end, 3 residues past where the read stops, is filled in from the germline J gene. The J gene is TRBJ1-4, the V gene TRBV3-1 (or the pseudogene TRBV3-2); TRBD1 matches 8 bases. The V and J ends lost 7 bases and 7 bases, in that order; junction bases with no gene match: 8. The CDR3 runs 14 residues. Germline CDR1 LGHDT, CDR2 YNNKEL (reference sequence). The CDR3 DNA, read in part, is TGTGCCAGCAAACAACAGGGGGGGGTTGAAAAA. Amino acids: CASKQQGGVEK. In full, the CDR3 is CASKQQGGVEKLFF.

Comments on this clone: The sequenced fragment ends 3 residues before the CDR3 boundary, so the rest is inferred from the germline J gene. The chain links TRBV20-1 to TRBJ1-5; D may be TRBD1 (5 bases). Trimming shortened V by 6 bases and J by 3 bases, and 12 bases separated the two germline ends. Germline CDR1 is DFQATT and CDR2 is SNEGSKA (reference sequence). The CDR3 sequence is 13 residues long. CDR3 DNA (partial): TGCAGTGCCTCCGACAGACCCAATCAGCCC. As protein: CSASDRPNQP. The whole CDR3 protein is CSASDRPNQPQHF.

In the case of this clone: The read ends 3 residues before the CDR3 terminus; that terminus is restored from the germline J gene. The chain employs TRBV6-2 or TRBV6-3 and TRBJ2-3, with unresolved D. The V gene lost 0 bases and the J gene lost 0 bases, with 4 bases spanning the gap. Germline CDR1 MNHEY, CDR2 SVGEGT. CDR3 size: 14 residues. Incomplete CDR3 DNA: TGTGCCAGCAGTTACTCGGGCAGCACAGATACG. Residues: CASSYSGSTDT. The complete CDR3 sequence is CASSYSGSTDTQYF.

To note about this clone: Coverage ceases 3 residues before the CDR3 finishes, and the germline J gene fills in the end. The chain combines TRBV5-1 with TRBJ2-2; 8 positions agree with TRBD1. The CDR3 covers 15 residues. From germline, CDR1 is SGHRS and CDR2 YFSETQ. The CDR3 sequence is CASSFQGALNEKLFF. CDR3 DNA (partial): TGCGCCAGCAGCTTCCAGGGGGCGCTTAATGAAAAG.

As concerns this clone: The read terminates 3 residues before the CDR3 end, so the remaining end is supplied by the germline J gene. The J gene is TRBJ2-1, the V gene TRBV13; 9 bases are shared with TRBD2. This CDR3 is built from 18 residues. The germline V gene encodes CDR1 PRHDT and CDR2 FYEKMQ (reference sequence). V shed 4 bases, J shed 5 bases, and the junction held 15 bases outside the gene matches. CDR3 sequence: CASSSRGWLAGPNNEQFF. CDR3 bases read: TGTGCCAGCAGCTCCCGAGGGTGGCTAGCGGGACCAAACAATGAG.

As concerns this clone: The CDR3 end is not reached by the read, which stops 3 residues before it; the germline J gene fills it in. The V and J genes are TRBV20-1 and TRBJ2-1, with 8 bases lining up with TRBD2. Germline lookup yields CDR1 DFQATT and CDR2 SNEGSKA (reference sequence). The length of the CDR3 is 15 residues. Losses at the gene ends were 3 bases for V and 2 bases for J; bases not matched to a gene: 6. Partial CDR3 DNA: TGCAGTGCTAGGTCCGGCGGGGGGCCCTACAATGAG. It yields the protein CSARSGGGPYNE. The CDR3 reads in full as CSARSGGGPYNEQFF.

Worth noting for this clone: The CDR3 goes on 3 residues after the read ends, and that part is filled in from the germline J gene. This rearrangement joins TRBV20-1 to TRBJ1-5, with unresolved D. Deletions cut 7 bases from V and 3 bases from J, with 7 bases between. The V gene's germline CDR1 is DFQATT and CDR2 SNEGSKA (reference sequence). The CDR3 sequence is 11 residues long. The CDR3 reads CSGTSNQPQHF. The CDR3 bases that were read are TGCAGTGGGACTTCCAATCAGCCC.

For this clone: The CDR3 is cut off 3 residues early in the read; its end comes from the germline J gene. The J gene is TRBJ1-2, the V gene TRBV7-6; TRBD1 aligns across 8 bases. This CDR3 is built from 15 residues. Germline V lookup: CDR1 SGHVS, CDR2 FNYEAQ. J was trimmed by 6 bases and V by 5 bases; bases with no gene match: 11. The CDR3 bases that were read are TGTGCCAGCAGCACCGGACAGGGAGGGGTAGATGGC. Amino acid sequence: CASSTGQGGVDG. The CDR3 in its entirety is CASSTGQGGVDGYTF.

Worth noting for this clone: The sequence runs out 3 residues before the end of the CDR3; the remainder is reconstructed from the germline J gene. The rearrangement links TRBV2 to TRBJ1-5, with D perhaps matching TRBD1 (5 bases). The germline CDR1 and CDR2 sequences are SNHLY and FYNNEI. This CDR3 has 13 residues. V was cut by 8 bases and J by 3 bases, with 11 bases left in between. CDR3 DNA (partial): TGTGCCAGCTCGTTAGGGGACAATCAGCCC. This encodes CASSLGDNQP. The full CDR3 reads CASSLGDNQPQHF.

CDR3 bases read: TGCAGTGCTACTAGCTGGACAGGTCAAAGTCGGGCAGATACG. Translation gives CSATSWTGQSRADT. The CDR3 as a whole reads CSATSWTGQSRADTQYF. The chain has TRBV20-1 and TRBJ2-3; 7 nucleotides agree with TRBD1. The read ends 3 residues shy of where the CDR3 ends; the end is completed using the germline J gene. The germline gives CDR1 DFQATT, CDR2 SNEGSKA (reference sequence). The V segment lost 4 bases and the J segment 4 bases; nucleotides outside the gene matches: 17. The CDR3 runs 17 residues.

Concerning this clone: Read sequence stops 3 residues before the CDR3 end, and the germline J gene provides the missing end. V and J are TRBV7-2 and TRBJ1-2; 9 positions agree with TRBD1. The germline V gene encodes CDR1 SGHTA and CDR2 FQGNSA. The CDR3 runs to 15 residues. The trim removed 5 bases at V and 4 bases at J, leaving 8 bases unmatched. Incomplete CDR3 DNA: TGTGCCAGCAGCCCAGGATTGACAGGGGGCTATGGC. It codes for CASSPGLTGGYG. The whole CDR3 protein reads CASSPGLTGGYGYTF.

About this clone: The read ends 3 residues before the CDR3 terminus; that terminus is restored from the germline J gene. The V gene is TRBV20-1, the J gene TRBJ1-3; a possible D gene is TRBD1 (6 bases). The V and J ends lost 3 bases and 2 bases respectively, with 8 bases between them. This CDR3 comprises 13 residues. CDR1 is DFQATT and CDR2 is SNEGSKA in the germline V gene (reference sequence). The sequenced part of the CDR3 DNA is TGCAGTGCTAGGGGGGCAACTGGAAACACC. It is translated as CSARGATGNT. The entire CDR3 sequence reads CSARGATGNTIYF.

A remark on this clone: Coverage ceases 3 residues before the CDR3 finishes, and the germline J gene fills in the end. The V call is TRBV11-2, the J call TRBJ2-1; 9 bases line up with TRBD2. Germline CDR1 reads SGHAT; CDR2 reads FQNNGV. The CDR3 totals 14 residues. The trim removed 5 bases at V and 8 bases at J, leaving 7 bases unmatched. The sequenced part of the CDR3 DNA is TGTGCCAGCAGCCTCCGCGGGAGGGCCTATGAG. It translates to CASSLRGRAYE. The full CDR3 sequence reads CASSLRGRAYEQFF.

A word on this clone: The CDR3 extends 3 residues past the end of the read, so its final part is completed from the germline J gene. The rearrangement uses TRBV19 and TRBJ1-6, with D uncertain. The germline V gene encodes CDR1 LNHDA and CDR2 SQIVND (reference sequence). The V and J ends lost 9 bases and 1 base respectively, with 13 bases between them. The length of the CDR3 is 15 residues. The CDR3 sequence is CASFKQLSYNSPLHF. The part of the CDR3 DNA that was read is TGTGCCAGCTTTAAACAGCTATCCTATAATTCACCC.

With respect to this clone: The CDR3 extends 3 residues past the end of the read, so its final part is completed from the germline J gene. The chain joins TRBV5-1 to TRBJ2-1; TRBD2 matches 7 bases. This CDR3 has 14 amino acids. Germline values: CDR1 SGHRS, CDR2 YFSETQ. Trimming at V came to 8 bases and at J to 5 bases, leaving 10 bases not matched to a gene. The sequenced CDR3 bases are TGCGCCAGTCGTAGCGGGCCCTCGAACAATGAG. Protein product: CASRSGPSNNE. The CDR3 in its entirety is CASRSGPSNNEQFF.

About this clone itself: Read data end 3 residues before the CDR3 end; the end is taken from the germline J gene. This rearrangement joins TRBV7-2 to TRBJ1-4, with D unresolved. The CDR3 runs to 13 residues. Germline lookup yields CDR1 SGHTA and CDR2 FQGNSA. Trimming left V 1 base short and J 8 bases short, with 8 bases between. Partial CDR3 DNA: TGTGCCAGCAGCTTAGAACGGCGGGAAAAA. It translates to CASSLERREK. The full CDR3 sequence reads CASSLERREKLFF.

Remarks on this clone: The read ends 3 residues before the CDR3 terminus; that terminus is restored from the germline J gene. The chain links TRBV19 to TRBJ1-2; 8 positions match TRBD1. The germline V gene encodes CDR1 LNHDA and CDR2 SQIVND (reference sequence). CDR3 length: 13 amino acids. J was trimmed by 4 bases and V by 7 bases; bases with no gene match: 5. The CDR3 protein is CASNDRGVYGYTF. The covered CDR3 bases are TGTGCCAGTAACGACAGGGGCGTCTATGGC.

As regards this clone: The read terminates 3 residues ahead of where the CDR3 ends, so the germline J gene completes it. This chain connects TRBV19 to TRBJ2-5, with 8 bases matching TRBD1. Germline V lookup: CDR1 LNHDA, CDR2 SQIVND (reference sequence). The J segment lost 3 bases and the V segment lost 0 bases, leaving 3 bases of the junction unmatched. The CDR3 is 15 residues long. CDR3: CASSIDQTGEETQYF. The CDR3 bases that were read are TGTGCCAGTAGTATAGATCAGACAGGGGAAGAGACC.

About this clone: Read coverage stops 3 residues before the CDR3 terminus; the germline J gene supplies the remainder. This chain connects TRBV10-1 to TRBJ1-4; 11 bases align to TRBD1. There are 15 residues in the CDR3. CDR1 and CDR2 from the germline V gene are WNHNN and SYGVQD (reference sequence). The junction had 4 bases not matched to a gene; V was cut back by 6 bases and J by 4 bases. The CDR3: CASSPGTGGNEKLFF. Incomplete CDR3 DNA: TGCGCCAGCAGCCCCGGGACAGGGGGTAATGAAAAA.

The covered CDR3 bases are TGTGCCAGCAGCCCCGGGACTTTCTCTGGGAATGAG. This translates into CASSPGTFSGNE. The complete CDR3 sequence is CASSPGTFSGNEQFF. The chain links TRBV4-2 to TRBJ2-1, with TRBD2 as a possible D gene (6 bases). The read terminates 3 residues before the CDR3 end, so the remaining end is supplied by the germline J gene. Trimming shortened V by 4 bases and J by 7 bases, and 17 bases separated the two germline ends. Germline CDR1 is LGHNA and CDR2 is YNFKEQ. CDR3 length equals 15 residues.

As regards this clone: The read terminates 3 residues ahead of where the CDR3 ends, so the germline J gene completes it. The chain is built from TRBV20-1 and TRBJ2-1; D might be TRBD1 (6 bases). This CDR3 spans 17 amino acids. Trimming stripped 3 bases from V and 9 bases from J, with 27 bases between. Germline CDR1 is DFQATT and CDR2 is SNEGSKA (reference sequence). The CDR3: CSASPLRGNIGLSEQFF. The CDR3 bases that were read are TGCAGTGCTAGTCCTCTTAGGGGGAATATAGGTTTAAGTGAG.

As to this clone: The missing CDR3 end, 3 residues past where the read stops, is filled in from the germline J gene. V and J are TRBV13 and TRBJ1-1; D is perhaps TRBD1 (5 bases). CDR1 PRHDT and CDR2 FYEKMQ come from the germline V gene (reference sequence). V dropped 6 bases and J dropped 1 base, with 15 bases sitting between them. The CDR3 contains 15 residues. The part of the CDR3 DNA that was read is TGTGCCAGCAGATCCCCCCAGGGCAAGAACACTGAA. This codes for CASRSPQGKNTE. In full, the CDR3 is CASRSPQGKNTEAFF.